Described below is a single T cell receptor beta chain sequence and its context. V lost 3 bases and J 4 bases, leaving 15 bases between the germline ends. This CDR3 comprises 16 residues. Germline assignment: CDR1 MDHEN and CDR2 SYDVKM. Participant ages covered roughly 18 to 89 years across approximately 25 US areas. Cohort assignment relied on participant-reported clinical history. This record belongs to a study of blood T cell repertoires in COVID-19. Study at large: Researchers got acute and convalescent COVID-19 samples from the United States, Italy and Spain.

Profiled with immunoSEQ multiplex PCR; TCRdb holds only in-frame clones, not every one. The repertoire holds fewer than 300,000 clones, with approximately 88% as singletons. V usage is TRBV28 and J usage is TRBJ2-2; D remains ambiguous. The receptor was isolated from a woman aged 40 to 50 with acute COVID-19. Sequencing input: PBMCs or T cells enriched from blood (not recorded which). The CDR3 DNA follows: TGTGCCAGCAGTTTCGTAAGTGAGCCTTCCACCGGGGAGCTGTTTTTT. It is translated as CASSFVSEPSTGELFF.